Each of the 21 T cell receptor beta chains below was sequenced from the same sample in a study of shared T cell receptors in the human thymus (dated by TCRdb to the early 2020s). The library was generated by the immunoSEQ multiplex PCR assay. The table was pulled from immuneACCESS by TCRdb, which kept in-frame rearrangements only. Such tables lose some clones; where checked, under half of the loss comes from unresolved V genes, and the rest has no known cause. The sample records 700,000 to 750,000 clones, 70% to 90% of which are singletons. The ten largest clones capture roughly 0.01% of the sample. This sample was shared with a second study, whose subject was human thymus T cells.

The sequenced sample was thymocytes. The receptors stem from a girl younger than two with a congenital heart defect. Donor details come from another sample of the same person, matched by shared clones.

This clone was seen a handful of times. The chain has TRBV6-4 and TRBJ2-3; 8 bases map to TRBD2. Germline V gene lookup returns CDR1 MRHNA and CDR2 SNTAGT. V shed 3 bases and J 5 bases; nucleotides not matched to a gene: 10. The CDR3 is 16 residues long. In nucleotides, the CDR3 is TGTGCCAGCAGTGAGAACGGGGGGGCCGGGGGAGATACGCAGTATTTT. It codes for CASSENGGAGGDTQYF.

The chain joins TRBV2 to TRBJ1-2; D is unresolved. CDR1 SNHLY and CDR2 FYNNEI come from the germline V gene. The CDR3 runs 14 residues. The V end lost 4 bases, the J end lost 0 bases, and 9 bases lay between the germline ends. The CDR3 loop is CASSGGVSNYGYTF. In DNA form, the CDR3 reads TGTGCCAGCAGTGGCGGGGTCTCTAACTATGGCTACACCTTC.

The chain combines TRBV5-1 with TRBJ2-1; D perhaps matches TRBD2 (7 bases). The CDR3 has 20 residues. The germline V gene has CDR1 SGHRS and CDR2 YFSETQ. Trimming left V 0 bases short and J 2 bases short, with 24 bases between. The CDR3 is CASSLAPLEGGGGPYNEQFF. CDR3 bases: TGCGCCAGCAGCTTGGCACCCTTGGAAGGTGGGGGGGGCCCCTACAATGAGCAGTTCTTC.

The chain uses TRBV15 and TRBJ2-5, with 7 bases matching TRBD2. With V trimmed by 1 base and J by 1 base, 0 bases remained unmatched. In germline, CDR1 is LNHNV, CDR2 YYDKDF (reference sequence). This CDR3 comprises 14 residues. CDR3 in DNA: TGTGCCACCAGCAGAGCGGGAGGCCAAGAGACCCAGTACTTC. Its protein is CATSRAGGQETQYF.

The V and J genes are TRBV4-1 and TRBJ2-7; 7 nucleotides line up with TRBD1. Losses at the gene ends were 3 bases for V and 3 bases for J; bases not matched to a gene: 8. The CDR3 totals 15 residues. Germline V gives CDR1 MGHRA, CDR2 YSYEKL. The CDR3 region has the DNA TGCGCCAGCAGCCAGTTGACAGGGTACCTCTACGAGCAGTACTTC. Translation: CASSQLTGYLYEQYF.

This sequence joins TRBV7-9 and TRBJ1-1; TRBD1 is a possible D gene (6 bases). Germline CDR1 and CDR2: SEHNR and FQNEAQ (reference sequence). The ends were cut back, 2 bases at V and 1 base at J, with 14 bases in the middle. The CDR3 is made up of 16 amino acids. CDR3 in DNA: TGTGCCAGCAGCTTATTACCTGCAGGGGAGAACACTGAAGCTTTCTTT. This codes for CASSLLPAGENTEAFF.

Written as DNA, the CDR3 is TGCGCCAGCAGTTATTATAGCGCTAGCTCCTACAATGAGCAGTTCTTC. Amino acids: CASSYYSASSYNEQFF. The J gene is TRBJ2-1, the V gene TRBV5-1; possibly TRBD2 for D (5 bases). V was clipped by 5 bases and J by 0 bases, with 15 bases between them. CDR1 is SGHRS, CDR2 YFSETQ, per germline. This CDR3 is 16 amino acids long.

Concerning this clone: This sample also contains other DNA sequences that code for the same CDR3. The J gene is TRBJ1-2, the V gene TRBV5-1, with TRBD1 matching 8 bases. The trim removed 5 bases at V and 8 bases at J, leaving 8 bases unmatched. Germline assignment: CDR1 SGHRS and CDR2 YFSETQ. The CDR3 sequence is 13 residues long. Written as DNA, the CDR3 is TGCGCCAGCAGGTGGACAGGGAGCAAGGGCTACACCTTC. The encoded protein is CASRWTGSKGYTF.

CDR3 sequence (DNA): TGCGCCAGCAGCCAAGATGGGGTAAGCGGGGGGCCCTACAATGAGCAGTTCTTC. This codes for CASSQDGVSGGPYNEQFF. The V gene is TRBV4-3, the J gene TRBJ2-1, with 9 bases lining up with TRBD2. Losses at the gene ends were 0 bases for V and 2 bases for J; bases not matched to a gene: 8. Looked up from germline, CDR1 is LGHNA and CDR2 is YSLEER. The CDR3 contains 18 residues.

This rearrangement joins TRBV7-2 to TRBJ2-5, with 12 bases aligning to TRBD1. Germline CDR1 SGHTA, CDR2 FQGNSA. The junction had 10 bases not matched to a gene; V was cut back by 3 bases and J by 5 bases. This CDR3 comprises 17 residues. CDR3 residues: CASSFGSGTGGAETQYF. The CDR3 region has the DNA TGTGCCAGCAGCTTCGGCTCCGGGACAGGGGGCGCGGAGACCCAGTACTTC.

In DNA, the CDR3 is TGTGCCAGCAGTTATCCTGGACAGGGGGTTTCACCCCTCCACTTT. This gives the protein CASSYPGQGVSPLHF. This chain uses TRBV28 with TRBJ1-6; 10 bases agree with TRBD1. J lost 9 bases, V lost 4 bases, and 6 bases had no gene match. Looked up from germline, CDR1 is MDHEN and CDR2 is SYDVKM. The CDR3 runs to 15 residues.

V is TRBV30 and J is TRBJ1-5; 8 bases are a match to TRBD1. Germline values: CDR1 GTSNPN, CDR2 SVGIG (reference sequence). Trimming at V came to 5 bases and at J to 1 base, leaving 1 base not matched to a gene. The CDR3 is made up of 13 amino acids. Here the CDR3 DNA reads TGTGCCTGGGACAGGGGAAGCAATCAGCCCCAGCATTTT. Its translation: CAWDRGSNQPQHF.

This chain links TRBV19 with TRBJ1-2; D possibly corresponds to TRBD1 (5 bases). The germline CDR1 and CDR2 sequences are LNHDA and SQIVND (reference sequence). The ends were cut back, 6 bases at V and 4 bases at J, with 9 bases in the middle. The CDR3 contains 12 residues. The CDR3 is CASRRGFYGYTF. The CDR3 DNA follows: TGTGCCAGTAGACGGGGGTTCTATGGCTACACCTTC.

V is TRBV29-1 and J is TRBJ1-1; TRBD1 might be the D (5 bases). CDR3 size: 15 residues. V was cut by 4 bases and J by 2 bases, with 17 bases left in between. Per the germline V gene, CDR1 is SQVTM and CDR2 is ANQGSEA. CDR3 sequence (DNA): TGCAGCGTTGTAAGGGCAGGGCGACGTAACACTGAAGCTTTCTTT. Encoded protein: CSVVRAGRRNTEAFF.

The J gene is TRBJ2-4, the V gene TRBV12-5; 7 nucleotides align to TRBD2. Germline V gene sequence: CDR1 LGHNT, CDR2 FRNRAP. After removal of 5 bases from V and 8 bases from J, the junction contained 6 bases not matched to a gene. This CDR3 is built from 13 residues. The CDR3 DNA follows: TGTGCTAGTGGTCGACAAGGGAGGGACATTCAGTACTTC. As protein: CASGRQGRDIQYF.

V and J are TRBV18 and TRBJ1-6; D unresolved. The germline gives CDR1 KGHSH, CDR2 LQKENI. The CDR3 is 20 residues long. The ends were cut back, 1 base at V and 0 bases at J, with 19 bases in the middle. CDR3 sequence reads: CASSPREKPGIGSYNSPLHF. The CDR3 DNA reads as TGTGCCAGCTCACCACGGGAAAAACCGGGAATAGGCTCCTATAATTCACCCCTCCACTTT.

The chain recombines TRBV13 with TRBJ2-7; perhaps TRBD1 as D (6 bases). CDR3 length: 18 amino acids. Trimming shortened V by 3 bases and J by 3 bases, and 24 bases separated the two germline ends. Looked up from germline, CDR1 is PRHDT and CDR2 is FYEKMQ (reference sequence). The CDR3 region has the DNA TGTGCCAGCAGCTTCGGCTCCCTAAATTTAGACAGGTACTACGAGCAGTACTTC. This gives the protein CASSFGSLNLDRYYEQYF. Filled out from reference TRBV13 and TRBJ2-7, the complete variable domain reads AAGVIQSPRHLIKEKRETATLKCYPIPRHDTVYWYQQGPGQDPQFLISFYEKMQSDKGSIPDRFSAQQFSDYHSELNMSSLELGDSALYFCASSFGSLNLDRYYEQYFGPGTRLTVT.

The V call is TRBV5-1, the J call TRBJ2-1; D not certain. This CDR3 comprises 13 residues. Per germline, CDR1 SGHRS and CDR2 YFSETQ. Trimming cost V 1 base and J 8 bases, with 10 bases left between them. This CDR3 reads CASSLRVSDEQFF. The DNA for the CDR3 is TGCGCCAGCAGCTTGCGAGTTTCGGATGAGCAGTTCTTC.

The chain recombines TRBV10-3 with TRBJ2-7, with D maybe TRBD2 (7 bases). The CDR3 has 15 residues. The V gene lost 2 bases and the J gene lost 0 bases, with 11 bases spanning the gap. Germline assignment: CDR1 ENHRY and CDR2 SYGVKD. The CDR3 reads CAISEAGASSYEQYF. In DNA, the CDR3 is TGTGCCATCAGTGAGGCGGGGGCCAGCTCCTACGAGCAGTACTTC.

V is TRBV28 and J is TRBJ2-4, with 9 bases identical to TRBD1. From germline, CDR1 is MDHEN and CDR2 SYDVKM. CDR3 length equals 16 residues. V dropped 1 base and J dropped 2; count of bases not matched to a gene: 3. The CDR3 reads CASSLFGQGTKNIQYF. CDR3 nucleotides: TGTGCCAGCAGTTTATTTGGACAGGGGACCAAAAACATTCAGTACTTC.

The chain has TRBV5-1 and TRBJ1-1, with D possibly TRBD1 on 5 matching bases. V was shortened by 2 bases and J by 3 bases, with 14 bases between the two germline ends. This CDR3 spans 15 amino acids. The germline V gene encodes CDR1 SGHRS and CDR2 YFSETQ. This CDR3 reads CASSLRGSRDTEAFF. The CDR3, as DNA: TGCGCCAGCAGCTTAAGGGGTAGTAGGGACACTGAAGCTTTCTTT.